The 24 T cell receptor beta chains reported below all come from one sample, sequenced in a study of T cells in Graves' hyperthyroidism and ophthalmopathy. Amplified TCR beta CDR3 regions came from RNA transcripts. The HTBI primer set was used in a first-round RT-PCR of the TCR CDR3. TCRdb ran MiXCR on the multiplex PCR reads and lists one entry per CDR3 protein. The table includes hundreds of thousands of distinct CDR3 sequences, around 15% detected once. What was sequenced was blood. The receptor set was obtained from a woman aged 40 to 55 with Graves' ophthalmopathy.

This clonotype has just a few counts. Given a much more abundant clone one base away, this may be a read error. The chain couples TRBV27 to TRBJ1-1, with 10 bases aligning to TRBD1. The V gene's germline CDR1 is MNHEY and CDR2 SMNVEV (reference sequence). This CDR3 spans 14 amino acids. DNA for the CDR3: TGTGCCAGCAGCCCGGACAGGGGGAACACTGAAGTTTTCTTT. Translating it yields CASSPDRGNTEVFF.

The table lists this clonotype with many counts. This sequence joins TRBV4-2 and TRBJ1-5; 7 bases line up with TRBD1. CDR3 length: 16 amino acids. Looked up from germline, CDR1 is LGHNA and CDR2 is YNFKEQ. V was pared by 0 bases and J by 3 bases, with 5 bases of the junction left unmatched. The CDR3 spells CASSQDTTGTNQPQHF. As DNA, the CDR3 is TGTGCCAGCAGCCAAGACACGACAGGGACCAATCAGCCCCAGCATTTT.

This clonotype was recorded at least ten times. The chain carries TRBV6-1 and TRBJ2-7, with 11 positions matching TRBD2. With V trimmed by 5 bases and J by 7 bases, 13 bases remained unmatched. The CDR3 totals 16 residues. Germline V gives CDR1 MNHNS, CDR2 SASEGT. CDR3 DNA sequence: TGTGCCAGCAGTCCCCGGGTAGCGGGAGGGCCGGGTGAGCAGTACTTC. Protein product: CASSPRVAGGPGEQYF.

This clonotype was picked up a small number of times. The chain uses TRBV5-6 and TRBJ2-2, with D uncertain. The CDR3 consists of 13 residues. V was trimmed by 1 base and J by 1 base, leaving 2 bases between them. CDR1 SGHDT and CDR2 YYEEEE come from the germline V gene. This chain's CDR3 is CASSLWNTGELFF. CDR3 DNA: TGTGCCAGCAGCTTGTGGAACACCGGGGAGCTGTTTTTT.

The genes are TRBV10-3 and TRBJ2-7; D gene unclear. Germline V lookup: CDR1 ENHRY, CDR2 SYGVKD. There are 17 residues in the CDR3. V was pared by 0 bases and J by 3 bases, with 18 bases between. This chain's CDR3 is CAISESGPPIGVYEQYF. As DNA, the CDR3 is TGTGCCATCAGTGAGTCGGGCCCCCCCATTGGGGTCTACGAGCAGTACTTC.

This clonotype was counted at least ten times. The rearrangement links TRBV15 to TRBJ2-7; 7 nucleotides align to TRBD2. The germline V gene has CDR1 LNHNV and CDR2 YYDKDF (reference sequence). The ends lost 0 bases at V and 4 bases at J; junction bases unmatched: 6. The CDR3 length is 15 residues. The CDR3 protein is CATSREGGSNYEQYF. As DNA, the CDR3 is TGTGCCACCAGCAGAGAGGGAGGGAGCAATTACGAGCAGTACTTC.

In this sample, this clonotype turned up many times. The gene calls are TRBV11-2 and TRBJ1-5; no reliable D call. Trimming stripped 6 bases from V and 3 bases from J, with 12 bases between. The CDR3 runs to 14 residues. CDR1 and CDR2 (germline): SGHAT, FQNNGV. The CDR3 is CASRRTGINQPQHF. CDR3 DNA: TGTGCCAGCAGGAGGACCGGAATCAATCAGCCCCAGCATTTT.

This clonotype was detected many times. The chain couples TRBV11-2 to TRBJ1-2; no clear D. This CDR3 spans 13 amino acids. Per the germline V gene, CDR1 is SGHAT and CDR2 is FQNNGV. V was clipped by 2 bases and J by 7 bases, with 11 bases between them. CDR3 DNA: TGTGCCAGCAGCTTACAAGCGACTGGTGGCTACACCTTC. Encoded protein: CASSLQATGGYTF.

This clonotype showed up just a few times. The rearrangement uses TRBV28 and TRBJ2-7; TRBD2 aligns across 9 bases. In germline, CDR1 is MDHEN, CDR2 SYDVKM. Trimming took 6 bases from V and 9 from J; bases not matched to a gene: 12. The CDR3 length is 14 residues. The CDR3: CASSTAGGSHGQYF. DNA of the CDR3: TGTGCCAGCAGCACAGCGGGGGGTAGCCACGGGCAGTACTTC. The whole variable domain, remainder taken from reference TRBV28 and TRBJ2-7, is DVKVTQSSRYLVKRTGEKVFLECVQDMDHENMFWYRQDPGLGLRLIYFSYDVKMKEKGDIPEGYSVSREKKERFSLILESASTNQTSMYLCASSTAGGSHGQYFGPGTRLTVT.

This clonotype was observed at least ten times. The gene calls are TRBV28 and TRBJ2-5; D not resolved. The CDR3 consists of 13 residues. The V end lost 3 bases, the J end lost 4 bases, and 9 bases lay between the germline ends. Germline V gene lookup returns CDR1 MDHEN and CDR2 SYDVKM. This chain's CDR3 is CASSFLNRETQYF. CDR3 nucleotides: TGTGCCAGCAGTTTTTTGAACAGAGAGACCCAGTACTTC.

This clonotype was seen repeatedly, ten times or more. V is TRBV19 and J is TRBJ1-5; D is ambiguous. Trimming stripped 1 base from V and 6 bases from J, with 7 bases between. The V gene's germline CDR1 is LNHDA and CDR2 SQIVND (reference sequence). The CDR3 spans 13 residues. The CDR3 nucleotides are TGTGCCAGTAGTATAGGGGAGGTTCAGCCCCAGCATTTT. This encodes CASSIGEVQPQHF.

This clonotype was detected many times. The CDR3 protein is CASSLPRGEETQYF. CDR3 nucleotides: TGTGCCAGCAGTTTGCCGCGGGGTGAAGAGACCCAGTACTTC. The chain combines TRBV27 with TRBJ2-5; D perhaps matches TRBD2 (6 bases). The CDR3 extends over 14 amino acids. CDR1 MNHEY and CDR2 SMNVEV come from the germline V gene (reference sequence). Trimming shortened V by 3 bases and J by 3 bases, and 11 bases separated the two germline ends.

This clonotype appeared many times. This chain uses TRBV27 with TRBJ1-2, with D possibly matching TRBD1 (5 bases). Germline V gene data show CDR1 as MNHEY and CDR2 as SMNVEV (reference sequence). The CDR3 has 15 residues. The V end lost 2 bases, the J end lost 0 bases, and 10 bases lay between the germline ends. CDR3 sequence: CASSLGADANYGYTF. Written as DNA, the CDR3 is TGTGCCAGCAGTTTAGGGGCCGACGCTAACTATGGCTACACCTTC.

This clonotype was seen a handful of times. This chain links TRBV27 with TRBJ2-7; 8 nucleotides match TRBD2. The germline V gene has CDR1 MNHEY and CDR2 SMNVEV (reference sequence). The CDR3 loop spans 11 amino acids. V dropped 8 bases and J dropped 11; count of bases not matched to a gene: 8. In nucleotides, the CDR3 is TGTGCCAGCGGCCAGTCGACTAGCGAGTACTTC. Amino acids: CASGQSTSEYF.

In its sample, this clonotype was seen once. The chain combines TRBV6-1 with TRBJ1-1; possible D gene TRBD1, 6 bases. Trimming pared 4 bases from V and 3 bases from J, leaving 12 bases between. The CDR3 runs to 14 residues. In germline, CDR1 is MNHNS, CDR2 SASEGT. In nucleotides, the CDR3 is TGTGCCAGCAGTGTGGACAGAAGTTACACTGAAGCTTTCTTT. Its translation: CASSVDRSYTEAFF.

This clonotype was detected once. The J gene is TRBJ2-7, the V gene TRBV7-9; 9 bases map to TRBD1. Germline V gene sequence: CDR1 SEHNR, CDR2 FQNEAQ (reference sequence). V gave up 6 bases and J gave up 2 bases; unmatched junction bases: 8. CDR3 length: 15 amino acids. CDR3 nucleotides: TGTGCCAGCAGTCGGGACAGGGATTTCGCCTACGAGCAGTACTTC. Amino acids: CASSRDRDFAYEQYF.

This clonotype was seen at least ten times. DNA of the CDR3: TGTGCCAGCAGTTACACGGGAGACGCTGAAGCTTTCTTT. Translation: CASSYTGDAEAFF. V usage is TRBV6-2 or TRBV6-3 and J usage is TRBJ1-1, with unresolved D. Germline assignment: CDR1 MNHEY and CDR2 SVGEGT. V lost 2 bases and J lost 6, with 10 bases in between. The CDR3 spans 13 residues.

In its sample, this clonotype was seen many times. The chain joins TRBV7-3 to TRBJ2-5; 8 nucleotides line up with TRBD1. Germline CDR1 and CDR2: SGHTA and FQGTGA. V shed 5 bases, J shed 6 bases, and the junction held 11 bases outside the gene matches. The CDR3 consists of 15 residues. In nucleotides, the CDR3 is TGTGCCAGCAGCCCCTATGGACAGGGTGTACAGACCCAGTACTTC. It yields the protein CASSPYGQGVQTQYF.

This clonotype was observed at least ten times. The chain has TRBV7-8 and TRBJ1-2; D gene uncertain. Trimming took 1 base from V and 8 from J, leaving 14 bases between them. Per the germline V gene, CDR1 is SGHVS and CDR2 is FQNEAQ. The CDR3 contains 14 residues. DNA for the CDR3: TGTGCCAGCAGCTTAGTTCGGGAGTCCGACGGCTACACCTTC. It translates to CASSLVRESDGYTF.

This clonotype has at least ten counts. This chain uses TRBV20-1 with TRBJ2-5; 9 bases fit TRBD1. The CDR3 is made up of 13 amino acids. Trimming at V came to 0 bases and at J to 7 bases, leaving 3 bases not matched to a gene. CDR1 is DFQATT, CDR2 SNEGSKA, per germline (reference sequence). CDR3 region: CSARDVDRGTQYF. DNA of the CDR3: TGCAGTGCTAGAGATGTGGACAGGGGGACCCAGTACTTC.

The sample holds many counts of this clonotype. This chain uses TRBV5-1 with TRBJ2-2; the D gene is possibly TRBD1 (6 bases). Germline assignment: CDR1 SGHRS and CDR2 YFSETQ. V was clipped by 7 bases and J by 5 bases, with 15 bases between them. This CDR3 spans 14 amino acids. The CDR3 nucleotides read TGCGCCAGCTCAGAAGGACAGATTACCGGGGAGCTGTTTTTT. Its translation: CASSEGQITGELFF.

Ten or more counts support this clonotype. The chain uses TRBV4-3 and TRBJ1-1, with no clear D. The V gene's germline CDR1 is LGHNA and CDR2 YSLEER. V was shortened by 0 bases and J by 0 bases, with 8 bases between the two germline ends. The CDR3 contains 15 residues. CDR3 sequence (DNA): TGCGCCAGCAGCCAAGAGAGACACCTGAACACTGAAGCTTTCTTT. Its protein product is CASSQERHLNTEAFF.

The chain has TRBV12-3 or TRBV12-4 and TRBJ1-1, with D perhaps TRBD1 (5 bases). Between the trimmed V and J ends, which lost 3 bases and 6 bases, there was a span of 11 bases. The CDR3 spans 13 residues. The CDR3 nucleotides are TGTGCCAGCAGTTTTCGGGGGTTCGCTGAAGCTTTCTTT. Encoded protein: CASSFRGFAEAFF.

This clonotype has a count of ten or more. J is TRBJ1-2 and V is TRBV11-1, with D unclear. This CDR3 comprises 16 residues. Trimming shortened V by 5 bases and J by 2 bases, and 18 bases separated the two germline ends. Germline values: CDR1 SGHAT, CDR2 FQDESV (reference sequence). CDR3 DNA sequence: TGTGCCAGCAGCACTTCTGACACCCTTGGGAACTATGGCTACACCTTC. It specifies CASSTSDTLGNYGYTF.